This T cell receptor (beta chain) was found in a study of radiation and T cells in renal cell carcinoma (dated by TCRdb to about 2020). Background on the whole study: In total, about 51 samples underwent TCR beta sequencing: 25 or so tumors plus 27 peripheral blood samples. The last blood draw happened 4 weeks after radiation, timed to coincide with nephrectomy. Across all 50 or so samples, over 4,000,000 unique CDR3 nucleotide sequences encoding 2,658,974 unique CDR3 amino acid sequences were identified.

TCR beta libraries were generated from genomic DNA with the immunoSEQ kit, following the manufacturer's recommendations. To prepare libraries, a first multiplex PCR with proprietary primers was run, followed by a second PCR that added unique barcodes, and a bead cleanup was done after each round. A positive control reaction and a negative control reaction, both provided in the kit, were run with every batch of samples. The final libraries were assessed on an Agilent 4200 TapeStation D1000 ScreenTape, pooled by volume, and quantified by qPCR. Sequencing was performed on an Illumina NextSeq500 with a MidOutput 150-cycle cartridge, and 156 Read1 and 15 Index1 cycles were run with kit custom primers. The pooled library was loaded at around 1.1 pM with around 20% PhiX control spiked in. Under the source paper's analysis protocol: The vendor-processed data were analyzed in R, and a clonotype was defined as all T cells that share the same CDR3 nucleotide sequence. For clone abundance analyses, frequencies were normalized to the 10,000 most abundant clones in each sample. Public T cell clones, which averaged fewer than five per sample, were excluded before analysis. An abundance difference of at least 32-fold between compartments was the criterion for calling clonotypes tumor-enriched or baseline blood-enriched. A beta-binomial differential abundance model was applied to find clonotypes that expanded or contracted between blood time points. Tumor-blood repertoire similarity was measured with the Baroni-Urbani and Buser coefficient, and group comparisons used two-tailed Wilcoxon tests in R. TCRdb mirrors the immuneACCESS table, restricted to in-frame sequences. Some clones are absent from its copies; in checked studies, under half trace to an unresolved V gene, and the reason for the others is unknown. Clone size and the V and J calls come from that table; the DNA yielded D and trimming. This sample gives approximately 80,000 clones in total; about 88% of them show up just once. The ten largest clones capture more than 5.5% of the sample.

As for this clone: The antigen it binds to is not known. The record has no base qualities; no much larger clone is one base away.

Interpreted using the paper, the time point label stands for: blood 4 weeks post-SBRT, at nephrectomy. The treatment or condition tag for this specimen amounts to: 15 Gy SBRT to primary tumor, nephrectomy 4 weeks later. The samples were obtained from a clinical trial, where primary renal cell carcinomas were treated with 15 Gy stereotactic body radiation therapy and then removed by nephrectomy 4 weeks afterward. Serial peripheral blood from radiation-treated patients was sampled at baseline, 2 weeks and 4 weeks after SBRT to track tumor-enriched clonotypes. Renal cell carcinoma with clear cell pathology was present in all patients. Genomic DNA for TCR sequencing was prepared using the QIAamp DNA Blood Mini Kit (Qiagen). The analyses included only samples that passed all quality control checks. The CDR1 and CDR2 encoded by the germline V gene are SGHRS and YFSETQ. Here V drops 4 bases and J drops 5 bases, and the junction holds 8 bases not matched to any gene. Counted from cysteine to phenylalanine, this CDR3 has 15 amino acids. Of all the DNA, just the CDR3 is kept, 45 bases in frame from base 1.

General study outcomes and caveats: Tracking of blood repertoire dynamics stopped at approximately 4 weeks after treatment, with no follow-up past that point. With a single-armed trial design, the study had no way to address how radiation dose or scheduling affects the TCR repertoire. Because pretreatment tumor biopsies were not available, the study could not determine whether clonotypes were already present within the tumor at baseline. In blood, the top tumor clonotypes increased between baseline and 2 weeks post-radiation and then shrank by 4 weeks, which suggests that tumor-resident clones expanded only transiently.

The specimen comprised blood, sampled from a patient whose treatment included radiotherapy and nephrectomy. The clonotype originates from a woman in her 70s with renal cell carcinoma. The chain links TRBV5-1 with TRBJ2-5, with 10 central nucleotides matching TRBD2. The CDR3 protein is CASSQSLAGRETQYF. The DNA sequence is TGCGCCAGCAGCCAATCACTAGCGGGGCGGGAGACCCAGTACTTC.